This T cell receptor beta chain was sequenced in a study of T cell changes during pregnancy in multiple sclerosis. Produced via immunoSEQ multiplex PCR; TCRdb's table is partial and in-frame only. Among approximately 110,000 clones listed, 90% to 95% were seen once. This CDR3 has 14 amino acids. V was clipped by 1 base and J by 3 bases, with 11 bases between them. CDR1 and CDR2 (germline): SGHRS, YFSETQ. The V call is TRBV5-1, the J call TRBJ2-7; possible D gene TRBD2, 5 bases. The specimen comprised peripheral blood, sampled in the third trimester of pregnancy. The clonotype comes from a female donor with multiple sclerosis, enrolled in a pregnancy study. CDR3 nucleotide sequence: TGCGCCAGCAGCTTGACGGGGATAGACTACGAGCAGTACTTC. Translating it yields CASSLTGIDYEQYF.